Presented here are 16 T cell receptor beta chains from one specimen sequenced in a study of metastatic and nonmetastatic thyroid tumors. MiXCR reprocessed the PCR reads for TCRdb. The data show 75,000 to 100,000 clones, roughly 13% seen once. There were no patients who had received any treatment before thyroid surgery. Sequencing was carried out using blood. These TCRs come from a female donor with papillary thyroid cancer or a benign thyroid nodule (not recorded which). Some clones in this sample may be carry-over from other donors' samples.

This clone showed up many times. This rearrangement joins TRBV20-1 to TRBJ2-2, with 10 bases matching TRBD2. The CDR3 is 17 amino acids. CDR1 and CDR2 from the germline V gene are DFQATT and SNEGSKA (reference sequence). The trim removed 0 bases at V and 3 bases at J, leaving 7 bases unmatched. CDR3 DNA sequence: TGCAGTGCTAGAGATGCAGGGAGCGGGAGGGACACCGGGGAGCTGTTTTTT. This translates into CSARDAGSGRDTGELFF.

As for this clone: A read error may produce the germline difference seen at one junction end. The J gene is TRBJ2-1, the V gene TRBV5-1; TRBD2 is a possible D gene (5 bases). There are 15 residues in the CDR3. The germline gives CDR1 SGHRS, CDR2 YFSETQ. This CDR3 reads CASSLLRERQGEQFF. The CDR3 coding sequence is TGCGCTAGCAGCCTGTTGAGGGAGAGGCAAGGCGAGCAGTTCTTC.

The chain employs TRBV20-1 and TRBJ1-2, with D possibly being TRBD1 (5 bases). The CDR3 is 15 amino acids. Trimming removed 6 bases from V and 8 bases from J, with 25 bases in between. Per germline, CDR1 DFQATT and CDR2 SNEGSKA (reference sequence). This chain's CDR3 is CSAPVQEVLGYGYTF. In nucleotides, the CDR3 is TGCAGTGCACCCGTACAGGAGGTCCTGGGGTACGGCTACACCTTC.

The chain has TRBV30 and TRBJ1-1, with D unresolved. Trimming removed 4 bases from V and 5 bases from J, with 14 bases in between. Germline V lookup: CDR1 GTSNPN, CDR2 SVGIG (reference sequence). The CDR3 loop spans 13 amino acids. CDR3 loop: CAWTVSWWTEAFF. CDR3 DNA sequence: TGTGCCTGGACTGTATCATGGTGGACTGAAGCTTTCTTT.

This clone occurred many times. This chain links TRBV24-1 with TRBJ1-1, with 7 bases identical to TRBD1. The germline CDR1 and CDR2 sequences are KGHDR and SFDVKD. V gave up 6 bases and J gave up 3 bases; unmatched junction bases: 3. This CDR3 region has 13 residues. CDR3 region: CATSRQGYTEAFF. CDR3 DNA sequence: TGTGCCACCAGTCGACAGGGCTACACTGAAGCTTTCTTT.

There are a few counts of this clone. This may arise from a read error, as a much more abundant clone is one base away. Distinct nucleotide sequences in the sample also encode this CDR3. The chain is built from TRBV7-9 and TRBJ1-2; maybe TRBD1 (5 bases). From germline, CDR1 is SEHNR and CDR2 FQNEAQ (reference sequence). The CDR3 has 15 amino acids. Trimming stripped 0 bases from V and 7 bases from J, with 15 bases between. In DNA, the CDR3 is TGTGCCAGCAGCTTAGCGCAGTCAGGGCATCGTGGCTACACCTTC. Protein sequence: CASSLAQSGHRGYTF.

This clone showed up many times. The chain has TRBV27 and TRBJ2-7; 7 positions agree with TRBD1. CDR1 is MNHEY and CDR2 is SMNVEV in the germline V gene (reference sequence). V was clipped by 6 bases and J by 2 bases; unmatched bases: 10. There are 15 residues in the CDR3. The CDR3 DNA is TGTGCCAGCAGCAAGTCGGACAGGAGGACCTACGAGCAGTACTTC. Translating it yields CASSKSDRRTYEQYF.

There are a few counts of this clone. This may stem from a read error, because a much larger clone lies one nucleotide away. The chain couples TRBV5-1 to TRBJ2-2; D uncertain. The CDR3 totals 14 residues. The germline V gene has CDR1 SGHRS and CDR2 YFSETQ. V was shortened by 4 bases and J by 6 bases, with 13 bases between the two germline ends. The CDR3 DNA is TGCGCCAGCAGCCGTGACTGGTCCCCCGGGGAGCTGTTTTTT. It translates to CASSRDWSPGELFF.

Many counts were recorded for this clone. This chain links TRBV7-2 with TRBJ2-5, with no clear D. The V end was cut by 2 bases, the J end by 0 bases, with 4 bases between. Germline CDR1 is SGHTA and CDR2 is FQGNSA. CDR3 length: 13 residues. The CDR3 is CASSLMYQETQYF. The CDR3 DNA follows: TGTGCCAGCAGCTTAATGTACCAAGAGACCCAGTACTTC.

This clone occurred many times. The gene calls are TRBV2 and TRBJ2-7; 11 bases agree with TRBD2. This CDR3 is 14 amino acids long. Germline-derived CDR1 and CDR2 are SNHLY and FYNNEI. Germline trimming cut 4 bases from V and 3 bases from J; bases unmatched to any gene: 2. The CDR3 is CASSAGTSGYEQYF. The CDR3 DNA is TGTGCCAGCAGTGCCGGGACTAGCGGCTACGAGCAGTACTTC.

This clone was counted many times. The rearrangement joins TRBV7-2 to TRBJ1-5; no reliable D call. V was clipped by 2 bases and J by 0 bases, with 8 bases between them. The CDR3 loop spans 15 amino acids. Germline values: CDR1 SGHTA, CDR2 FQGNSA. The CDR3 protein is CASSLNVNSNQPQHF. The CDR3 coding sequence is TGTGCCAGCAGCTTAAATGTAAATAGCAATCAGCCCCAGCATTTT.

This clone was seen many times. The chain carries TRBV6-1 and TRBJ1-5; D unclear. V lost 3 bases and J lost 3, with 12 bases in between. The CDR3 is 15 amino acids. CDR1 is MNHNS and CDR2 is SASEGT in the germline V gene. CDR3 in DNA: TGTGCCAGCAGTGACGGGAATGGGCCCAATCAGCCCCAGCATTTT. This codes for CASSDGNGPNQPQHF.

A word on this clone: A much larger clone lies one base from this, so it may be a read error. The rearrangement joins TRBV5-4 to TRBJ2-1; D possibly corresponds to TRBD2 (5 bases). The CDR3 is 15 amino acids. Trimming pared 3 bases from V and 5 bases from J, leaving 15 bases between. The germline V gene has CDR1 SGHNT and CDR2 YYREEE (reference sequence). The CDR3 protein is CASSSETIAHNEQFF. The CDR3 DNA is TGTGCCAGCAGCTCGGAGACTATCGCCCACAATGAGCAGTTCTTC. Based on the CDR3 plus reference TRBV5-4 and TRBJ2-1, the full variable domain is ETGVTQSPTHLIKTRGQQVTLRCSSQSGHNTVSWYQQALGQGPQFIFQYYREEENGRGNFPPRFSGLQFPNYSSELNVNALELDDSALYLCASSSETIAHNEQFFGPGTRLTVL.

This clone was counted ten times or more. This chain connects TRBV7-2 to TRBJ2-1, with a tentative D call TRBD1 (5 bases). V lost 4 bases and J 0 bases, leaving 10 bases between the germline ends. The CDR3 sequence is 15 residues long. In germline, CDR1 is SGHTA, CDR2 FQGNSA. CDR3 DNA sequence: TGTGCCAGCAGCTCCAGGGCCAGCTCCTACAATGAGCAGTTCTTC. Amino acid sequence: CASSSRASSYNEQFF.

This clone was seen more than once but under ten times. A clone one base away is much larger, so this may be a read error. The chain combines TRBV29-1 with TRBJ1-2; unclear D gene. The CDR3 is 13 residues long. V dropped 4 bases and J dropped 2 bases, with 11 bases sitting between them. CDR1 and CDR2 from the germline V gene are SQVTM and ANQGSEA. The CDR3 sequence is CSVGRVSNYGYTF. The CDR3 DNA sequence: TGCAGCGTTGGGAGGGTGTCCAACTATGGCTACACCTTC.

This clone was detected many times. The genes are TRBV28 and TRBJ2-7; TRBD2 is a possible D gene (6 bases). The CDR3 has 13 amino acids. Germline V CDR1 and CDR2: MDHEN, SYDVKM. Trimming pared 3 bases from V and 3 bases from J, leaving 9 bases between. The CDR3 DNA reads as TGTGCCAGCAGTTTCGCGGGGTACTACGAGCAGTACTTC. This translates into CASSFAGYYEQYF.